This TCR beta chain was recorded in a study of blood T cell repertoires in COVID-19. In the study overall: COVID-19 samples from acute and convalescent phases originated in the United States, Italy and Spain.

TCRdb's copy holds only in-frame clones and misses some; the assay was immunoSEQ multiplex PCR. This repertoire shows 95,000 to 110,000 clones, roughly 87% found once; its top ten account for roughly 3%. In germline, CDR1 is SGDLS, CDR2 YYNGEE. CDR3 length: 16 amino acids. Trimming at V came to 2 bases and at J to 6 bases, leaving 13 bases not matched to a gene. Sequenced sample: peripheral blood. This sequence was found in a man in his fifties or sixties in a cohort sampled during active COVID-19. The chain combines TRBV9 with TRBJ2-5, with 7 bases aligning to TRBD1. The CDR3 nucleotides are TGTGCCAGCAGCGTGGGTAATCCAGGGGGTATGCAGACCCAGTACTTC. Translation: CASSVGNPGGMQTQYF. Combining the CDR3 with reference TRBV9 and TRBJ2-5 gives the whole variable domain DSGVTQTPKHLITATGQRVTLRCSPRSGDLSVYWYQQSLDQGLQFLIQYYNGEERAKGNILERFSAQQFPDLHSELNLSSLELGDSALYFCASSVGNPGGMQTQYFGPGTRLLVL.